These 9 T cell receptor beta chains share one sample of origin, sequenced in a study of blood T cell repertoires in COVID-19. TCRdb's table, derived via immunoSEQ multiplex PCR, lists solely in-frame clones and lacks some. This sample has approximately 37,000 clones, with roughly 85% found just once. Sequenced input: peripheral blood. The receptors shown here come from a man between 40 and 49 years old with active COVID-19.

The V gene is TRBV28, the J gene TRBJ1-6; D is undetermined. The CDR3 consists of 13 residues. Per the germline V gene, CDR1 is MDHEN and CDR2 is SYDVKM. The V and J ends lost 9 bases and 5 bases respectively, with 11 bases between them. The CDR3 coding sequence is TGTGCCAGTGCCCCGAGCCATAATTCACCCCTCCACTTT. This translates into CASAPSHNSPLHF.

The V call is TRBV5-1, the J call TRBJ1-4; D possibly corresponds to TRBD1 (6 bases). The V gene lost 4 bases and the J gene lost 5 bases, with 15 bases spanning the gap. The CDR3 has 15 residues. CDR1 SGHRS and CDR2 YFSETQ come from the germline V gene. This CDR3 reads CASSPTDRPNEKLFF. The CDR3, as DNA: TGCGCCAGCAGCCCAACCGACAGGCCCAATGAAAAACTGTTTTTT.

The chain has TRBV11-3 and TRBJ2-7; 8 bases map to TRBD2. The CDR3 loop spans 15 amino acids. The germline CDR1 and CDR2 sequences are SGHNT and YENEEA. The V gene end was trimmed by 0 bases and the J gene end by 2 bases; junction bases not matched to a gene: 3. CDR3 region: CASSLEGAGAYEQYF. The CDR3 DNA follows: TGTGCCAGCAGCTTAGAGGGAGCGGGAGCCTACGAGCAGTACTTC.

The chain carries TRBV29-1 and TRBJ1-1; possibly TRBD1 for D (5 bases). Germline CDR1 and CDR2: SQVTM and ANQGSEA. The CDR3 length is 12 residues. V was clipped by 6 bases and J by 0 bases, with 8 bases between them. CDR3 amino acids: CSVGGVNTEAFF. CDR3 DNA: TGCAGCGTGGGGGGGGTGAACACTGAAGCTTTCTTT.

The V call is TRBV11-3, the J call TRBJ1-1; weak D call: TRBD1 (5 bases). This CDR3 spans 14 amino acids. Trimming cost V 3 bases and J 3 bases, with 11 bases left between them. Germline CDR1 reads SGHNT; CDR2 reads YENEEA. In DNA, the CDR3 is TGTGCCAGCAGCTTTGGGGGGGGAGACACTGAAGCTTTCTTT. It is translated as CASSFGGGDTEAFF.

The rearrangement uses TRBV28 and TRBJ1-4, with 7 bases lining up with TRBD1. The junction had 16 bases not matched to a gene; V was cut back by 10 bases and J by 8 bases. From germline, CDR1 is MDHEN and CDR2 SYDVKM. This CDR3 comprises 15 residues. The CDR3 loop is CATSPPRGRDEKLFF. The DNA for the CDR3 is TGTGCCACCTCCCCTCCTAGGGGGCGCGACGAAAAACTGTTTTTT.

This clone was counted once. The chain combines TRBV19 with TRBJ1-6, with D possibly TRBD1 on 6 matching bases. The CDR3 runs 19 residues. Germline V lookup: CDR1 LNHDA, CDR2 SQIVND (reference sequence). V lost 4 bases and J lost 0, with 19 bases in between. DNA of the CDR3: TGTGCCAGTAGTAGATTCGGACAGCCGCTTGGCTCCTATAATTCACCCCTCCACTTT. Translated: CASSRFGQPLGSYNSPLHF. Drawing the rest from reference TRBV19 and TRBJ1-6, the complete variable domain is DGGITQSPKYLFRKEGQNVTLSCEQNLNHDAMYWYRQDPGQGLRLIYYSQIVNDFQKGDIAEGYSVSREKKESFPLTVTSAQKNPTAFYLCASSRFGQPLGSYNSPLHFGNGTRLTVT.

The DNA of the CDR3 is TGTGCCAGCAGTTTATTAAGCGGACAGGGGGTCTATGGCTACACCTTC. It translates to CASSLLSGQGVYGYTF. V gene TRBV27 combines with J gene TRBJ1-2, with 10 bases that match TRBD1. V trimming: 1 base; J trimming: 4 bases; junction bases outside the gene matches: 6. Germline CDR1 is MNHEY and CDR2 is SMNVEV (reference sequence). The CDR3 is 16 amino acids.

J is TRBJ1-1 and V is TRBV18; 8 bases match TRBD1. Germline V gene sequence: CDR1 KGHSH, CDR2 LQKENI. The CDR3 has 16 amino acids. V was pared by 6 bases and J by 3 bases, with 12 bases of the junction left unmatched. The CDR3 reads CASSEGQARGDTEAFF. In DNA, the CDR3 is TGTGCCAGCTCGGAGGGACAGGCCAGAGGGGACACTGAAGCTTTCTTT.